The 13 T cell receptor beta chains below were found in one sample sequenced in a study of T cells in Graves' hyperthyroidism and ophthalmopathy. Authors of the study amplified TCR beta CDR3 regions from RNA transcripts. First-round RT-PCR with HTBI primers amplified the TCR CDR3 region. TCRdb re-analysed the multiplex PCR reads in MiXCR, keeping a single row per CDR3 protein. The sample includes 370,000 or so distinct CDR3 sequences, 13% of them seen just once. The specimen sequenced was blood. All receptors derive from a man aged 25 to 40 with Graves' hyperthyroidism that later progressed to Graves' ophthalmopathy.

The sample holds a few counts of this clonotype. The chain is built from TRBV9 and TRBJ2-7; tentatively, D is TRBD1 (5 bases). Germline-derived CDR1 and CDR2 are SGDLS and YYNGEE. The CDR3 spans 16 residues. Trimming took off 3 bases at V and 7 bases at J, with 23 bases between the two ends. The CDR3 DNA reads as TGTGCCAGCAGCGGCGGCCCCACCAGGGTCAATCGGGAGCAGTACTTC. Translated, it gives CASSGGPTRVNREQYF. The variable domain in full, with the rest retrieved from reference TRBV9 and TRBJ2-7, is DSGVTQTPKHLITATGQRVTLRCSPRSGDLSVYWYQQSLDQGLQFLIQYYNGEERAKGNILERFSAQQFPDLHSELNLSSLELGDSALYFCASSGGPTRVNREQYFGPGTRLTVT.

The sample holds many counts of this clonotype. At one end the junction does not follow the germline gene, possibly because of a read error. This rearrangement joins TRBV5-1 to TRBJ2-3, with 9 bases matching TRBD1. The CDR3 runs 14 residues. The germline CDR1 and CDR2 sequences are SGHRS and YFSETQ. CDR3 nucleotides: TGTGCCAGCAGTTGGACAGGGGGCACAGATACGCAGTATTTT. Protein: CASSWTGGTDTQYF.

The CDR3 protein is CASLTILGQGYNQPQHF. The CDR3 DNA follows: TGTGCCAGCCTCACTATACTGGGACAGGGGTACAATCAGCCCCAGCATTTT. The rearrangement joins TRBV6-1 to TRBJ1-5, with 10 positions matching TRBD1. Unmatched junction bases numbered 13, after V lost 8 bases and J lost 3 bases. Per the germline V gene, CDR1 is MNHNS and CDR2 is SASEGT. The CDR3 length is 17 residues.

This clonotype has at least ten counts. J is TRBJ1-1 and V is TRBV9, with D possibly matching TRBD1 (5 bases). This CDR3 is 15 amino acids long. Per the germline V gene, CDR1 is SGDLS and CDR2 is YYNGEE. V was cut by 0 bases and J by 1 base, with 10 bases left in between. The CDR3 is CASSVATGGNTEAFF. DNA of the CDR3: TGTGCCAGCAGCGTAGCTACGGGGGGGAACACTGAAGCTTTCTTT.

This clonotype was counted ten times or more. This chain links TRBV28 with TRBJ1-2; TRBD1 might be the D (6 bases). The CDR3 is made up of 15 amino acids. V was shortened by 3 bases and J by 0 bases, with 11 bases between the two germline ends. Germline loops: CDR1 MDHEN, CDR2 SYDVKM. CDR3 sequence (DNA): TGTGCCAGCAGTTTTGGGGACACCTCTAACTATGGCTACACCTTC. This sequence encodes CASSFGDTSNYGYTF.

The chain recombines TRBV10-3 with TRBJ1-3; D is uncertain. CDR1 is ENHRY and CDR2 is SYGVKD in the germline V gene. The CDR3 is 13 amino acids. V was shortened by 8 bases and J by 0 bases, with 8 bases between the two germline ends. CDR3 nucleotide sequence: TGTGCCATCGGGGATGTCTCTGGAAACACCATATATTTT. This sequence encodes CAIGDVSGNTIYF.

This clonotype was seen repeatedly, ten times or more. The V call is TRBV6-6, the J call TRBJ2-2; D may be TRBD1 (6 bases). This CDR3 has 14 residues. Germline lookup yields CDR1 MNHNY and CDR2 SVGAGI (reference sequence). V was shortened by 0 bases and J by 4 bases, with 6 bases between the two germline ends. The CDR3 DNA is TGTGCCAGCAGTTACTCAGGGGGCACCGGGGAGCTGTTTTTT. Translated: CASSYSGGTGELFF.

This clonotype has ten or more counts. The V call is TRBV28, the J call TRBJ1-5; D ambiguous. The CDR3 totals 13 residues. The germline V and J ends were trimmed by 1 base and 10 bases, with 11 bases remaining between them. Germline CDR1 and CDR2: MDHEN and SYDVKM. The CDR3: CASSLFPLGPQHF. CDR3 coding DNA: TGTGCCAGCAGTTTATTTCCCCTCGGACCCCAGCATTTT.

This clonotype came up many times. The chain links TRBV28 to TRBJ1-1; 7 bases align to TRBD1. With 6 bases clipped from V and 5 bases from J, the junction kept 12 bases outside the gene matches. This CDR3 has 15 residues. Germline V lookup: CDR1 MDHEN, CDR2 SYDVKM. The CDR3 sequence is CASRATGWTKTEAFF. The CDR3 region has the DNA TGTGCCAGCAGAGCGACAGGGTGGACGAAAACTGAAGCTTTCTTT.

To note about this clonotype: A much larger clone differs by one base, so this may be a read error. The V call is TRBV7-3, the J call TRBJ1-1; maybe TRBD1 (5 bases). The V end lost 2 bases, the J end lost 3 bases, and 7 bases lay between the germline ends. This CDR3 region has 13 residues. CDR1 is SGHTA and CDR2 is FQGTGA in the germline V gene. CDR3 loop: CASSLQGHTEAFF. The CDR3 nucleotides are TGTGCCAGCAGCTTACAGGGCCACACTGAAGCTTTCTTT.

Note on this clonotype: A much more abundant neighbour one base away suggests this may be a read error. This chain's CDR3 is CASRNYRQGYEQYF. CDR3 nucleotide sequence: TGTGCCAGCAGAAATTATAGACAGGGCTACGAGCAGTACTTC. The chain couples TRBV28 to TRBJ2-7, with 7 bases fitting TRBD1. The CDR3 contains 14 residues. With V trimmed by 6 bases and J by 3 bases, 8 bases remained unmatched. Germline CDR1 and CDR2: MDHEN and SYDVKM.

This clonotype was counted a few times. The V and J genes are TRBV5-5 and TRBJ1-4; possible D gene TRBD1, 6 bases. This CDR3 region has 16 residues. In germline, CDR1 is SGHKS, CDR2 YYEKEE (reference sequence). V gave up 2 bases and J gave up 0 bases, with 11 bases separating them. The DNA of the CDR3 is TGTGCCAGCAGCTTTCAACAGGGTGCAACTAATGAAAAACTGTTTTTT. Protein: CASSFQQGATNEKLFF.

CDR3 sequence: CASSKGGHPNEKLFF. The CDR3 DNA is TGCGCCAGCAGCAAAGGGGGACACCCCAATGAAAAACTGTTTTTT. The chain combines TRBV4-1 with TRBJ1-4; weak D call: TRBD1 (6 bases). V was cut by 5 bases and J by 5 bases, with 15 bases left in between. The germline gives CDR1 MGHRA, CDR2 YSYEKL. The CDR3 runs 15 residues.